This record covers a single TCR beta chain. The data derive from a study of T cell changes during pregnancy in multiple sclerosis. Measured with immunoSEQ multiplex PCR; TCRdb has only the in-frame clones, and not every one. The data show fewer than 150,000 clones, around 95% seen once. CDR3 length: 13 amino acids. V shed 6 bases and J shed 1 base, with 10 bases lying between them. Germline CDR1 and CDR2: MNHNS and SASEGT. The material sequenced was peripheral blood, taken after pregnancy. The receptor comes from a female donor with multiple sclerosis, enrolled in a pregnancy study. The chain carries TRBV6-1 and TRBJ2-7; D not certain. CDR3 bases: TGTGCCAGCAGCTCAGACATATCCTACGAGCAGTACTTC. Its translation is CASSSDISYEQYF.